This TCR beta chain was observed in a study of technical replicates of blood from a few donors. Data came from immunoSEQ multiplex PCR; TCRdb stores just in-frame clones and leaves some out. Here the sample spans 98,000 or so clones, nearly 97% being singletons. This clone showed up just once. The receptor's source is a human donor in good health. What was sequenced was T cells isolated from PBMCs.

The CDR3 region is CASSSSTGAETQYF. The CDR3 bases are TGTGCCAGCAGCTCTTCGACAGGGGCAGAGACCCAGTACTTC. The chain has TRBV7-6 and TRBJ2-5; 8 bases align to TRBD1. Germline V gene data show CDR1 as SGHVS and CDR2 as FNYEAQ. V dropped 4 bases and J dropped 4; count of bases not matched to a gene: 5. The CDR3 extends over 14 amino acids.